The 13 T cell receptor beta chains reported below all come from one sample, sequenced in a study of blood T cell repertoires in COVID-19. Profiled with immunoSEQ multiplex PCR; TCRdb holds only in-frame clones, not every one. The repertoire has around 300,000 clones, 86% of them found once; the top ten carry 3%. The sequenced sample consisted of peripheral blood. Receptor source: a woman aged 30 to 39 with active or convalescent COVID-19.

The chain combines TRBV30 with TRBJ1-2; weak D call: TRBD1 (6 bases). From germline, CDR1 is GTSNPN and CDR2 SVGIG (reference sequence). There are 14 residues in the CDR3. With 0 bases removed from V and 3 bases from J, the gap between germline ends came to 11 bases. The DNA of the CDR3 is TGTGCCTGGAGTGTACGTTGGGGGCACTATGGCTACACCTTC. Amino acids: CAWSVRWGHYGYTF. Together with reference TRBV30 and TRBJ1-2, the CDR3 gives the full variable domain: SQTIHQWPATLVQPVGSPLSLECTVEGTSNPNLYWYRQAAGRGLQLLFYSVGIGQISSEVPQNLSASRPQDRQFILSSKKLLLSDSGFYLCAWSVRWGHYGYTFGSGTRLTVV.

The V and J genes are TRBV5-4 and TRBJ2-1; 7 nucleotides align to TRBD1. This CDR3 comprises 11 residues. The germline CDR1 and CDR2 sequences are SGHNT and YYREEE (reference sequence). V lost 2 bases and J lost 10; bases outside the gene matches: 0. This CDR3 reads CASSLGGEQFF. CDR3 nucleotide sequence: TGTGCCAGCAGCTTAGGGGGCGAGCAGTTCTTC.

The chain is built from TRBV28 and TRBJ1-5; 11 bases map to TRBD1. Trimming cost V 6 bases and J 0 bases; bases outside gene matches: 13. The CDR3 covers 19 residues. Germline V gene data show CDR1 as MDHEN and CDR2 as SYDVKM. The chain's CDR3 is CASSTTPGTGGYSNQPQHF. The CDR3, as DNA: TGTGCCAGCAGCACGACTCCCGGGACAGGGGGTTATAGCAATCAGCCCCAGCATTTT. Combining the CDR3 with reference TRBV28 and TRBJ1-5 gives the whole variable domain DVKVTQSSRYLVKRTGEKVFLECVQDMDHENMFWYRQDPGLGLRLIYFSYDVKMKEKGDIPEGYSVSREKKERFSLILESASTNQTSMYLCASSTTPGTGGYSNQPQHFGDGTRLSIL.

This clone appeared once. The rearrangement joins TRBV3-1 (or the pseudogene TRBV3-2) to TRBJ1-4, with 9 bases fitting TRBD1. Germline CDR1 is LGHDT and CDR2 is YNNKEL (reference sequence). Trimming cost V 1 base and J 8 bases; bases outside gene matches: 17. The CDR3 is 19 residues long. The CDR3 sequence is CASSQVYPGQGSLREKLFF. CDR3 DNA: TGTGCCAGCAGCCAAGTCTACCCGGGACAGGGATCCCTTAGGGAAAAACTGTTTTTT.

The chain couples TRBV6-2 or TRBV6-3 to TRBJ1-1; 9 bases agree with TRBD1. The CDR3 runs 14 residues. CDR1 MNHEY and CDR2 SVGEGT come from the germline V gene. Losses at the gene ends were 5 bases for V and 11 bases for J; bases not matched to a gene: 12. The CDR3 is CASSGDREKSVAFF. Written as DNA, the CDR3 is TGTGCCAGCAGTGGGGACAGGGAGAAAAGCGTGGCTTTCTTT.

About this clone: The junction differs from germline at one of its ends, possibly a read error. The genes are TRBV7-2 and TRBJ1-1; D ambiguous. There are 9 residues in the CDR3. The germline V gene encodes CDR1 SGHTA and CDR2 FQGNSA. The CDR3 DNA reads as TGTGCCAGCAGCCATGAACCCCAGTTT. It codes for CASSHEPQF. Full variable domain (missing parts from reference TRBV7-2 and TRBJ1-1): GAGVSQSPSNKVTEKGKDVELRCDPISGHTALYWYRQSLGQGLEFLIYFQGNSAPDKSGLPSDRFSAERTGGSVSTLTIQRTQQEDSAVYLCASSHEPQFGQGTRLTVV.

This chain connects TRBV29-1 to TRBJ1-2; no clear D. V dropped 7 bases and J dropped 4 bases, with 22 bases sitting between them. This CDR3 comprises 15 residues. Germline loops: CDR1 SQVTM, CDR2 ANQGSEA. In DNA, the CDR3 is TGCAGCGCATTTCGGGCGCCTCGCGGGGTCTATGGCTACACCTTC. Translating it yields CSAFRAPRGVYGYTF.

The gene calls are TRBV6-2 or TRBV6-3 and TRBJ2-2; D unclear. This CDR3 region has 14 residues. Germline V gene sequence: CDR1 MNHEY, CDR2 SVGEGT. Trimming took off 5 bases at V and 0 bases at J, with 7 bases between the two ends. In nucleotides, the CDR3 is TGTGCCAGCAGTACTCTAGCGAACACCGGGGAGCTGTTTTTT. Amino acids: CASSTLANTGELFF.

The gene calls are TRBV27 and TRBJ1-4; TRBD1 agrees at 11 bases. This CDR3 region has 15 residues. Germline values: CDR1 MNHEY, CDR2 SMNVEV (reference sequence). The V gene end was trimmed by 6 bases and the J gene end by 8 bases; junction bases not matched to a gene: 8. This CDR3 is CASSGQGAVWEKLFF. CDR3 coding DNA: TGTGCCAGCAGCGGACAGGGGGCGGTCTGGGAAAAACTGTTTTTT.

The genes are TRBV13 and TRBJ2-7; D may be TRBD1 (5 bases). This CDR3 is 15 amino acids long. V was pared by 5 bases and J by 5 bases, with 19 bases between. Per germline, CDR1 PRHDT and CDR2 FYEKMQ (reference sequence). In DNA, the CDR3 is TGTGCCAGCAGCCTAAGACAGCCGGGCGCCAACGAGCAGTACTTC. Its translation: CASSLRQPGANEQYF.

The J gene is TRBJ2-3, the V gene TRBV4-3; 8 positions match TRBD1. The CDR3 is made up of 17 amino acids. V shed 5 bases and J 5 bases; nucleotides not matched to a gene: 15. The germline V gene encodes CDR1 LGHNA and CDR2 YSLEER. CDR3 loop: CASSYYPGTGAIDTQYF. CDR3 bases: TGCGCCAGCAGCTATTACCCCGGGACAGGTGCGATAGATACGCAGTATTTT.

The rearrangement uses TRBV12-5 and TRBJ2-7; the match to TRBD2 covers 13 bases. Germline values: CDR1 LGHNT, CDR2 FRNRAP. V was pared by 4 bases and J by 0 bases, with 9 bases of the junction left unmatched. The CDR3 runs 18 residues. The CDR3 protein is CASGCRLAGGPISYEQYF. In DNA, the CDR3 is TGTGCTAGTGGTTGCCGACTAGCGGGGGGTCCTATCTCCTACGAGCAGTACTTC.

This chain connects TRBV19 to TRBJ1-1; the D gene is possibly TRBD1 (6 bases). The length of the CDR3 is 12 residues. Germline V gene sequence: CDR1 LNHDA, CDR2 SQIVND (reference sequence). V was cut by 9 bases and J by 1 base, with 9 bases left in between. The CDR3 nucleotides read TGTGCCAGCAAGGGGGAGAACACTGAAGCTTTCTTT. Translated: CASKGENTEAFF. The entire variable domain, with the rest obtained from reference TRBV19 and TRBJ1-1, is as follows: DGGITQSPKYLFRKEGQNVTLSCEQNLNHDAMYWYRQDPGQGLRLIYYSQIVNDFQKGDIAEGYSVSREKKESFPLTVTSAQKNPTAFYLCASKGENTEAFFGQGTRLTVV.